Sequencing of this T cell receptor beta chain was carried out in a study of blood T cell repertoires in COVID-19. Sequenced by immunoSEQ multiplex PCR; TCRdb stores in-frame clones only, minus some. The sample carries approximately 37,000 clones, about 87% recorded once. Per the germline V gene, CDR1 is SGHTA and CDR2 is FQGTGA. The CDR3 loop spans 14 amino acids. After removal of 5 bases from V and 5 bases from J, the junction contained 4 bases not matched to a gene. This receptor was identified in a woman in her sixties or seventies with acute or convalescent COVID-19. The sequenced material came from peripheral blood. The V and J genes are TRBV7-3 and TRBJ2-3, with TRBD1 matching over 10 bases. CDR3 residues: CASSRDRGRDTQYF. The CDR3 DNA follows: TGTGCCAGCAGCCGGGACAGGGGTCGAGATACGCAGTATTTT. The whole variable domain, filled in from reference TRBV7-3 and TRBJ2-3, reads GAGVSQTPSNKVTEKGKYVELRCDPISGHTALYWYRQSLGQGPEFLIYFQGTGAADDSGLPNDRFFAVRPEGSVSTLKIQRTERGDSAVYLCASSRDRGRDTQYFGPGTRLTVL.